This TCR beta chain was captured in a study of blood T cell repertoires in COVID-19. Study-level information: Some COVID-19 samples were acute and others convalescent; all came from the United States, Italy and Spain. The analysed material was cDNA or gDNA that came from T cells, B-cell-depleted T cells, or PBMCs.

Germline lookup yields CDR1 SNHLY and CDR2 FYNNEI. The V gene lost 1 base and the J gene lost 0 bases, with 7 bases spanning the gap. The CDR3 covers 14 residues. Original methodology: Estimates of nucleated cell counts were drawn from the amplification of reference gene primers. Profiling relied on immunoSEQ multiplex PCR, and the TCRdb table lists in-frame clones only, not all of them. D and trimming come from the DNA, and the V and J calls and clone size come from that table. The table lists 210,000 or so clones, 85% to 90% of them singletons. The clonotype originates from a man aged 50 to 60 with acute or convalescent COVID-19. The chain carries TRBV2 and TRBJ2-7; a weak D match, TRBD1 (5 bases). Sequencing input: peripheral blood. CDR3 sequence reads: CASSEDRPSYEQYF. Written as DNA, the CDR3 is TGTGCCAGCAGTGAAGACAGGCCCTCCTACGAGCAGTACTTC.